Listed here are 14 T cell receptor beta chains from one sample, sequenced in a study of cytomegalovirus exposure and HLA in healthy donors. 60 Vbeta and 13 Jbeta primers were used in PCR. Some clones are missing from TCRdb's copy, which holds only in-frame ones; the method was immunoSEQ multiplex PCR. Recorded for this sample: about 200,000 clones. Material: PBMCs. The receptors were sampled from a girl aged 2-10 years in good health and CMV-seropositive.

The chain has TRBV29-1 and TRBJ2-1; 12 bases agree with TRBD2. Per germline, CDR1 SQVTM and CDR2 ANQGSEA. Losses at the gene ends were 5 bases for V and 9 bases for J; bases not matched to a gene: 5. This CDR3 comprises 13 residues. The CDR3 loop reads CSVLAGGQGEQFF. The CDR3 DNA sequence: TGCAGCGTTCTAGCGGGAGGGCAGGGTGAGCAGTTCTTC.

The chain employs TRBV18 and TRBJ2-1, with D possibly TRBD2 on 6 matching bases. The CDR3 loop spans 15 amino acids. The ends were cut back, 2 bases at V and 4 bases at J, with 12 bases in the middle. CDR1 and CDR2 from the germline V gene are KGHSH and LQKENI. The CDR3 DNA follows: TGTGCCAGCTCACCAGATGGACTATCTTACAATGAGCAGTTCTTC. Translating it yields CASSPDGLSYNEQFF.

The chain combines TRBV4-2 with TRBJ2-1, with 11 nucleotides matching TRBD2. This CDR3 region has 18 residues. Germline CDR1 is LGHNA and CDR2 is YNFKEQ. V shed 4 bases and J 2 bases; nucleotides not matched to a gene: 10. The CDR3 region is CASSPSGGLAGTYNEQFF. CDR3 bases: TGTGCCAGCAGCCCAAGCGGCGGACTAGCGGGCACCTACAATGAGCAGTTCTTC.

The chain carries TRBV11-3 and TRBJ2-1, with 10 bases lining up with TRBD1. The ends lost 1 base at V and 4 bases at J; junction bases unmatched: 1. This CDR3 is 15 amino acids long. Germline CDR1 is SGHNT and CDR2 is YENEEA. The CDR3: CASSLGDRGYNEQFF. The CDR3 coding sequence is TGTGCCAGCAGCTTAGGGGACAGGGGATACAATGAGCAGTTCTTC.

The chain employs TRBV7-9 and TRBJ2-7; TRBD1 aligns across 7 bases. The germline V gene encodes CDR1 SEHNR and CDR2 FQNEAQ (reference sequence). CDR3 length equals 14 residues. V trimming: 6 bases; J trimming: 5 bases; junction bases outside the gene matches: 10. CDR3 loop: CASSYRGSINEQYF. In DNA, the CDR3 is TGTGCCAGCAGTTACAGGGGATCGATAAACGAGCAGTACTTC.

This chain links TRBV7-9 with TRBJ2-7; TRBD1 might be the D (6 bases). Germline CDR1 SEHNR, CDR2 FQNEAQ (reference sequence). The length of the CDR3 is 14 residues. The V end lost 6 bases, the J end lost 6 bases, and 18 bases lay between the germline ends. CDR3 in amino acids: CASSPGRRGGEQYF. The CDR3 nucleotides are TGTGCCAGCAGTCCCGGTAGGCGAGGGGGCGAGCAGTACTTC.

The CDR3 region has the DNA TGCGCCAGCAGTGAGTCGTTTGGGGGGAAATCCTACGAGCAGTACTTC. Amino acids: CASSESFGGKSYEQYF. V gene TRBV10-1 combines with J gene TRBJ2-5; tentatively, D is TRBD2 (6 bases). Near its end, the DNA agrees better with TRBJ2-7, so the J call may be wrong. The germline CDR1 and CDR2 sequences are WNHNN and SYGVQD (reference sequence). The CDR3 is 16 amino acids.

This sequence joins TRBV4-2 and TRBJ2-5; the match to TRBD1 covers 8 bases. Near its end, the DNA agrees better with TRBJ2-7, so the J call may be wrong. The CDR3 runs to 18 residues. CDR1 is LGHNA and CDR2 is YNFKEQ in the germline V gene. The CDR3, as DNA: TGTGCCAGCAGCCAAGATCACTCATATGGACAGGGCGTCTACGAGCAGTACTTC. This sequence encodes CASSQDHSYGQGVYEQYF.

The J gene is TRBJ1-5, the V gene TRBV27; no clear D. CDR3 length: 13 amino acids. Germline V lookup: CDR1 MNHEY, CDR2 SMNVEV (reference sequence). Trimming removed 5 bases from V and 0 bases from J, with 5 bases in between. The chain's CDR3 is CASSHYSNQPQHF. The CDR3 DNA reads as TGTGCCAGCAGTCACTATAGCAATCAGCCCCAGCATTTT.

This sequence joins TRBV14 and TRBJ1-1, with 7 bases matching TRBD1. The CDR3 is 15 residues long. CDR1 SGHDN and CDR2 FVKESK come from the germline V gene. Trimming at V came to 2 bases and at J to 2 bases, leaving 5 bases not matched to a gene. The CDR3 loop is CASSQTQGVNTEAFF. The CDR3 nucleotides are TGTGCCAGCAGCCAAACCCAGGGGGTCAACACTGAAGCTTTCTTT.

The chain has TRBV4-1 and TRBJ2-1; D unclear. Looked up from germline, CDR1 is MGHRA and CDR2 is YSYEKL. The CDR3 totals 14 residues. V was trimmed by 4 bases and J by 5 bases, leaving 12 bases between them. The CDR3 DNA reads as TGCGCCAGCAGCCCAAGCCCGGTAGACAATGAGCAGTTCTTC. As protein: CASSPSPVDNEQFF.

This sequence joins TRBV4-1 and TRBJ1-1; D might be TRBD1 (5 bases). Germline CDR1 is MGHRA and CDR2 is YSYEKL. The CDR3 loop spans 13 amino acids. Trimming removed 0 bases at V and 8 bases at J, with 10 bases between. The CDR3 nucleotides are TGCGCCAGCAGCCAAGAGAAAAGGGGAGAAGCTTTCTTT. The encoded protein is CASSQEKRGEAFF.

V usage is TRBV11-2 and J usage is TRBJ2-1; tentatively, D is TRBD2 (6 bases). Per the germline V gene, CDR1 is SGHAT and CDR2 is FQNNGV. Between the trimmed V and J ends, which lost 6 bases and 3 bases, there was a span of 12 bases. The CDR3 has 14 residues. The CDR3: CASSLGGVYNEQFF. The CDR3 DNA follows: TGTGCCAGCAGTCTTGGAGGGGTCTACAATGAGCAGTTCTTC.

The chain is built from TRBV7-3 and TRBJ2-1, with 7 nucleotides matching TRBD2. Germline V lookup: CDR1 SGHTA, CDR2 FQGTGA. The CDR3 spans 16 residues. J gave up 4 bases and V 4 bases, and 10 bases lay outside the gene matches. CDR3 residues: CASSWAGTTFYNEQFF. The CDR3, as DNA: TGTGCCAGCAGCTGGGCCGGGACTACCTTTTACAATGAGCAGTTCTTC.